Sequencing of this T cell receptor beta chain was carried out in a study of cytomegalovirus exposure and HLA in healthy donors. The PCR contained 60 Vbeta and 13 Jbeta primers. Under the authors' procedure: Roughly 76 million unique TCR beta chains, about 10 million of them shared, were counted by a later analysis. The repertoire was sequenced with immunoSEQ multiplex PCR; TCRdb's copy has only in-frame clones and lacks some. The D gene and trimming were derived from the DNA, and the V and J assignments and clone size from that table. Seen here are more than 100,000 clones, approximately 85% observed once, and the top ten hold 8.1%. The V end lost 5 bases, the J end lost 0 bases, and 8 bases lay between the germline ends. Per the germline V gene, CDR1 is MNHEY and CDR2 is SMNVEV (reference sequence). This CDR3 has 13 amino acids. Each donor's status was that of a healthy bone marrow donor. Study results and limitations: The listing of 150 to 200 TCR beta chains classed them as cytomegalovirus-associated. In the analysis, some V segments, TRBV6-2 and TRBV6-3 included, were excluded as indistinguishable.

Regarding this clone: What it binds is not known.

The rearrangement links TRBV27 to TRBJ2-7; D uncertain. The sequence was collected from a woman between 45 and 65 years old in good health and CMV-seropositive. The specimen was PBMCs. For the CDR3, the DNA is TGTGCCAGCAGTACTCGTCTCTCCTACGAGCAGTACTTC. Encoded protein: CASSTRLSYEQYF.